Described below is a single TCR beta chain sequence and its context. The antigen remains unidentified. CDR3 size: 14 residues. Germline lookup yields CDR1 MNHEY and CDR2 SVGAGI. V was shortened by 2 bases and J by 11 bases, with 18 bases between the two germline ends. This entry belongs to a study of cytomegalovirus exposure and HLA in healthy donors. Findings and caveats of the study: There was a cluster of highly shared sequence variants that was likely a sequencing artifact.

The PCR employed 60 Vbeta primers together with 13 Jbeta primers. Clones were sequenced by immunoSEQ multiplex PCR, and TCRdb holds only the in-frame ones, with some missing. The repertoire holds under 130,000 clones, with around three quarters as singletons. The sequenced material came from PBMCs. The clonotype originates from a woman aged 18-29 years in good health and CMV-seropositive. The gene calls are TRBV6-5 and TRBJ1-1, with a weak D call TRBD1 (5 bases). CDR3 DNA sequence: TGTGCCAGCAGTTACAGGGGAGGGACGTTCCAGGCTTTCTTT. Encoded protein: CASSYRGGTFQAFF.